What follows are 26 T cell receptor beta chains derived from one specimen sequenced in a study of T cell responses to AZD1222 COVID-19 vaccine. TCRdb keeps only in-frame clones here, not all; method: immunoSEQ multiplex PCR. The repertoire holds about 150,000 clones, 80% to 95% seen once, with under 1.5% in the top ten. Sequencing was performed on peripheral blood, taken 28 days after the second AZD1222 dose. Every receptor here comes from an adult who received the AZD1222 COVID-19 vaccine.

This chain links TRBV29-1 with TRBJ1-2, with no clear D. In germline, CDR1 is SQVTM, CDR2 ANQGSEA. V was trimmed by 8 bases and J by 4 bases, leaving 14 bases between them. The CDR3 loop spans 12 amino acids. The CDR3 here is CSTEEGGYGYTF. The CDR3 DNA sequence: TGCAGCACCGAGGAGGGTGGCTATGGCTACACCTTC.

The CDR3 is CASSHHTTDTQYF. The CDR3 bases are TGTGCCAGCAGCCACCACACCACAGATACGCAGTATTTT. This chain connects TRBV12-3 or TRBV12-4 to TRBJ2-3; no clear D. Trimming shortened V by 6 bases and J by 2 bases, and 9 bases separated the two germline ends. This CDR3 spans 13 amino acids.

The chain couples TRBV7-9 to TRBJ1-2; TRBD1 is a possible D gene (5 bases). The CDR3 has 15 residues. Germline V CDR1 and CDR2: SEHNR, FQNEAQ (reference sequence). Trimming removed 5 bases at V and 0 bases at J, with 13 bases between. As DNA, the CDR3 is TGTGCCAGCAGCCACCTGACAGTCTCTAACTATGGCTACACCTTC. It codes for CASSHLTVSNYGYTF. The full variable domain, its missing parts supplied by reference TRBV7-9 and TRBJ1-2, is DTGVSQNPRHKITKRGQNVTFRCDPISEHNRLYWYRQTLGQGPEFLTYFQNEAQLEKSRLLSDRFSAERPKGSFSTLEIQRTEQGDSAMYLCASSHLTVSNYGYTFGSGTRLTVV.

This clone appeared a single time. V is TRBV5-8 and J is TRBJ1-3; the D is unclear. Trimming stripped 4 bases from V and 0 bases from J, with 14 bases between. Germline V lookup: CDR1 SGHTS, CDR2 YDEGEE. The CDR3 consists of 16 residues. CDR3 sequence: CASSGFGLRSGNTIYF. The CDR3 DNA sequence: TGTGCCAGCAGCGGGTTCGGACTCCGCTCTGGAAACACCATATATTTT.

The rearrangement joins TRBV7-2 to TRBJ1-6; TRBD1 matches at 7 bases. Germline assignment: CDR1 SGHTA and CDR2 FQGNSA. This CDR3 spans 14 amino acids. V was pared by 5 bases and J by 7 bases, with 5 bases of the junction left unmatched. CDR3 sequence (DNA): TGTGCCAGCAGCGTTGGGACAGTAAATTCACCCCTCCACTTT. As protein: CASSVGTVNSPLHF.

The genes are TRBV7-9 and TRBJ1-5; D not certain. Germline V CDR1 and CDR2: SEHNR, FQNEAQ (reference sequence). CDR3 length: 13 amino acids. V gave up 2 bases and J gave up 2 bases, with 4 bases separating them. This CDR3 reads CASSLTGNQPQHF. The DNA of the CDR3 is TGTGCCAGCAGCTTAACAGGCAATCAGCCCCAGCATTTT.

J is TRBJ1-1 and V is TRBV29-1; 9 bases line up with TRBD1. V was clipped by 2 bases and J by 3 bases; unmatched bases: 4. The CDR3 has 14 residues. Germline loops: CDR1 SQVTM, CDR2 ANQGSEA. In DNA, the CDR3 is TGCAGCGTTGAACGGACAGGGGAGGACACTGAAGCTTTCTTT. This codes for CSVERTGEDTEAFF.

CDR3 loop: CASSYSTGDVYEQYF. The CDR3 nucleotides are TGTGCCAGCAGTTACTCGACAGGTGATGTCTACGAGCAGTACTTC. The V call is TRBV6-6, the J call TRBJ2-7, with a tentative D call TRBD1 (6 bases). Germline CDR1 MNHNY, CDR2 SVGAGI (reference sequence). Trimming stripped 0 bases from V and 3 bases from J, with 12 bases between. The CDR3 spans 15 residues.

The V and J genes are TRBV19 and TRBJ1-5; a weak D match, TRBD1 (6 bases). The CDR3 is 15 residues long. V was clipped by 6 bases and J by 2 bases, with 14 bases between them. CDR1 LNHDA and CDR2 SQIVND come from the germline V gene (reference sequence). DNA for the CDR3: TGTGCCAGTAGGGTAGGGGGTAGGGGCAATCAGCCCCAGCATTTT. Protein sequence: CASRVGGRGNQPQHF. The full variable domain, in which reference TRBV19 and TRBJ1-5 provide the parts outside the CDR3, is DGGITQSPKYLFRKEGQNVTLSCEQNLNHDAMYWYRQDPGQGLRLIYYSQIVNDFQKGDIAEGYSVSREKKESFPLTVTSAQKNPTAFYLCASRVGGRGNQPQHFGDGTRLSIL.

This clone was picked up one time. The chain carries TRBV6-1 and TRBJ2-7, with D possibly being TRBD1 (6 bases). The ends were cut back, 7 bases at V and 2 bases at J, with 9 bases in the middle. The germline CDR1 and CDR2 sequences are MNHNS and SASEGT. CDR3 length: 12 amino acids. The CDR3 loop is CASTAGAYEQYF. The DNA for the CDR3 is TGTGCCAGCACCGCAGGGGCCTACGAGCAGTACTTC.

The chain couples TRBV4-2 to TRBJ2-2; the match to TRBD1 covers 8 bases. Germline V gene lookup returns CDR1 LGHNA and CDR2 YNFKEQ. The CDR3 has 15 amino acids. Unmatched junction bases numbered 6, after V lost 2 bases and J lost 7 bases. This chain's CDR3 is CASSQISGGVGELFF. The CDR3 bases are TGTGCCAGCAGCCAAATATCAGGGGGCGTCGGGGAGCTGTTTTTT.

The rearrangement joins TRBV7-2 to TRBJ1-2; D unclear. Germline CDR1 and CDR2: SGHTA and FQGNSA. Trimming removed 6 bases from V and 7 bases from J, with 21 bases in between. This CDR3 has 15 amino acids. In DNA form, the CDR3 reads TGTGCCAGCAGACGCAGACTTGAGGGTGTGCGTGGCTACACCTTC. Its translation is CASRRRLEGVRGYTF.

V and J are TRBV5-6 and TRBJ1-5; D is ambiguous. V dropped 0 bases and J dropped 5 bases, with 3 bases sitting between them. CDR1 and CDR2 from the germline V gene are SGHDT and YYEEEE. The CDR3 totals 12 residues. This CDR3 reads CASSLGDQPQHF. In DNA form, the CDR3 reads TGTGCCAGCAGCTTGGGGGATCAGCCCCAGCATTTT.

The gene calls are TRBV23-1 and TRBJ1-5, with 7 bases fitting TRBD1. TRBV23-1 falls under the ORF class, with uncertain function. The CDR3 sequence is 13 residues long. CDR3 residues: CATWRGPDQPQHF. CDR3 sequence (DNA): TGCGCTACATGGAGGGGGCCGGATCAGCCCCAGCATTTT.

The chain recombines TRBV12-3 or TRBV12-4 with TRBJ2-1; 9 nucleotides line up with TRBD1. Trimming removed 1 base from V and 8 bases from J; junction bases left unmatched: 0. CDR3 length: 13 amino acids. The CDR3 nucleotides are TGTGCCAGCAGTTTAGGGACAGGGGATGAGCAGTTCTTC. This encodes CASSLGTGDEQFF.

V usage is TRBV5-6 and J usage is TRBJ2-7, with TRBD2 matching 7 bases. V lost 3 bases and J lost 4; bases outside the gene matches: 10. Germline CDR1 is SGHDT and CDR2 is YYEEEE. The CDR3 totals 15 residues. CDR3 amino acids: CASSSRGAGVYEQYF. CDR3 bases: TGTGCCAGCAGCTCCCGAGGGGCGGGAGTTTACGAGCAGTACTTC. Full variable domain (missing parts from reference TRBV5-6 and TRBJ2-7): DAGVTQSPTHLIKTRGQQVTLRCSPKSGHDTVSWYQQALGQGPQFIFQYYEEEERQRGNFPDRFSGHQFPNYSSELNVNALLLGDSALYLCASSSRGAGVYEQYFGPGTRLTVT.

The chain links TRBV28 to TRBJ1-6; 8 bases are a match to TRBD1. The length of the CDR3 is 14 residues. The V segment lost 3 bases and the J segment 9 bases; nucleotides outside the gene matches: 4. Germline V gene sequence: CDR1 MDHEN, CDR2 SYDVKM. As DNA, the CDR3 is TGTGCCAGCAGTTTGTCCAGGGGGCGTTCACCCCTCCACTTT. Its translation: CASSLSRGRSPLHF.

V and J are TRBV2 and TRBJ1-2; D uncertain. This CDR3 comprises 14 residues. V lost 1 base and J lost 4, with 10 bases in between. CDR1 is SNHLY and CDR2 is FYNNEI in the germline V gene. The CDR3 DNA sequence: TGTGCCAGCAGTGAAGGGTTAGGGTTCTATGGCTACACCTTC. Amino acid sequence: CASSEGLGFYGYTF.

The J gene is TRBJ2-5, the V gene TRBV28; TRBD1 agrees at 9 bases. Trimming took 6 bases from V and 2 from J; bases not matched to a gene: 7. This CDR3 spans 15 amino acids. The germline V gene has CDR1 MDHEN and CDR2 SYDVKM. Written as DNA, the CDR3 is TGTGCCAGCAGCCTTCCGGGACAGGGACAAGAGACCCAGTACTTC. Its protein is CASSLPGQGQETQYF.

V and J are TRBV10-2 and TRBJ2-2; 8 positions agree with TRBD1. Germline CDR1 is WSHSY and CDR2 is SAAADI. The CDR3 length is 16 residues. V dropped 3 bases and J dropped 0; count of bases not matched to a gene: 3. CDR3 in amino acids: CASSDIQGANTGELFF. The CDR3 region has the DNA TGCGCCAGCAGTGATATACAGGGGGCGAACACCGGGGAGCTGTTTTTT.

The chain carries TRBV18 and TRBJ1-2; D is unclear. Deletions cut 0 bases from V and 3 bases from J, with 14 bases between. Per the germline V gene, CDR1 is KGHSH and CDR2 is LQKENI. The CDR3 loop spans 16 amino acids. CDR3 amino acids: CASSPPIWQADYGYTF. CDR3 sequence (DNA): TGTGCCAGCTCACCACCGATTTGGCAGGCTGACTATGGCTACACCTTC.

J is TRBJ1-1 and V is TRBV19; no reliable D call. From germline, CDR1 is LNHDA and CDR2 SQIVND (reference sequence). The CDR3 is made up of 13 amino acids. Trimming took 5 bases from V and 0 from J, leaving 7 bases between them. The CDR3 protein is CASSGLMNTEAFF. In DNA, the CDR3 is TGTGCCAGTAGTGGACTGATGAACACTGAAGCTTTCTTT.

J is TRBJ2-7 and V is TRBV6-5, with TRBD1 as a possible D gene (5 bases). This CDR3 region has 11 residues. Germline CDR1 is MNHEY and CDR2 is SVGAGI. With 9 bases removed from V and 5 bases from J, the gap between germline ends came to 11 bases. The CDR3: CASDRGHEQYF. The CDR3, as DNA: TGTGCCAGTGATAGGGGCCACGAGCAGTACTTC.

The chain uses TRBV29-1 and TRBJ1-2; possible D gene TRBD1, 5 bases. The ends were cut back, 2 bases at V and 4 bases at J, with 11 bases in the middle. This CDR3 is built from 13 residues. Germline V gives CDR1 SQVTM, CDR2 ANQGSEA. The CDR3 DNA sequence: TGCAGCGTTGAACCCAGGGATACCTATGGCTACACCTTC. It yields the protein CSVEPRDTYGYTF.

This rearrangement joins TRBV5-1 to TRBJ1-1, with 8 bases that match TRBD1. The CDR3 contains 14 residues. Trimming took 4 bases from V and 1 from J; bases not matched to a gene: 3. Germline CDR1 SGHRS, CDR2 YFSETQ. CDR3 nucleotide sequence: TGCGCCAGCAGCCCTGGACAGGGGAACACTGAAGCTTTCTTT. It yields the protein CASSPGQGNTEAFF.

This clone was detected only once. The rearrangement joins TRBV7-2 to TRBJ2-2; D possibly corresponds to TRBD2 (5 bases). The CDR3 spans 13 residues. The germline V and J ends were trimmed by 5 bases and 5 bases, with 9 bases remaining between them. Germline CDR1 is SGHTA and CDR2 is FQGNSA. The CDR3 reads CASSQLVTGELFF. The DNA for the CDR3 is TGTGCCAGCAGCCAACTAGTTACCGGGGAGCTGTTTTTT.